The clone carrying this T cell receptor (beta chain) showed up just a few times. Its target is not known. This entry belongs to a study of T cells after yellow fever vaccination. Template-switching 5'RACE yielded the TCR cDNA; a universal primer site and UMIs were added in the process. TCRdb re-derived calls from the 5' RACE reads in MiXCR, one entry per CDR3 protein. The data show under 700,000 distinct CDR3 sequences, about a sixth seen once. V was clipped by 0 bases and J by 12 bases; unmatched bases: 6. Germline loops: CDR1 LNHNV, CDR2 YYDKDF (reference sequence). The CDR3 sequence is 13 residues long. Study results and limitations: A secondary response was less intense yet reached its peak sooner, at day 5 versus 15.

The sample here was PBMCs, taken less than 6 days after the first yellow fever vaccination. This rearrangement joins TRBV15 to TRBJ2-5, with 8 bases fitting TRBD1. The receptor was derived from a man aged 18-30 years who received the YFV17D yellow fever vaccine. The CDR3 region has the DNA TGTGCCACCAGCAGAGACGGCCCAGGGGGCGAGTACTTC. Amino acids: CATSRDGPGGEYF.